This T cell receptor (beta chain) came from a study of CD8 T cells in Susac syndrome. RNA, at about 0.45 to 1 ug, was reverse transcribed with random hexamers. It was immunoSEQ multiplex PCR that amplified TCR beta CDR3 across 54 Vbeta and 13 Jbeta. TCRdb processed the immunoSEQ multiplex PCR reads anew with MiXCR; each CDR3 protein has one entry. The table lists 330,000 or so distinct CDR3 sequences, approximately 89% of them singletons, with about 0.17% in the top ten. TCR beta sequences were obtained from blood CD8+ and CD4+ T cells. The multiple sclerosis controls were treatment-naive patients, and their relapsing-remitting disease was stable or active. Negative isolation yielded the CD8+ and CD4+ T cells, while FACS enriched the TEMRA cells. This sequence originates from a human donor with multiple sclerosis. The specimen was CD8+ T cells from PBMCs.

As DNA, the CDR3 is TGTGCCAGCAGCGGAGGCGGCCCCTACGAGCAGTACTTC. This gives the protein CASSGGGPYEQYF. This chain links TRBV9 with TRBJ2-7; D gene ambiguous. CDR1 and CDR2 from the germline V gene are SGDLS and YYNGEE. The V end was cut by 3 bases, the J end by 2 bases, with 9 bases between. The CDR3 covers 13 residues. Using reference TRBV9 and TRBJ2-7 for the parts outside the CDR3, the full variable domain is DSGVTQTPKHLITATGQRVTLRCSPRSGDLSVYWYQQSLDQGLQFLIQYYNGEERAKGNILERFSAQQFPDLHSELNLSSLELGDSALYFCASSGGGPYEQYFGPGTRLTVT.